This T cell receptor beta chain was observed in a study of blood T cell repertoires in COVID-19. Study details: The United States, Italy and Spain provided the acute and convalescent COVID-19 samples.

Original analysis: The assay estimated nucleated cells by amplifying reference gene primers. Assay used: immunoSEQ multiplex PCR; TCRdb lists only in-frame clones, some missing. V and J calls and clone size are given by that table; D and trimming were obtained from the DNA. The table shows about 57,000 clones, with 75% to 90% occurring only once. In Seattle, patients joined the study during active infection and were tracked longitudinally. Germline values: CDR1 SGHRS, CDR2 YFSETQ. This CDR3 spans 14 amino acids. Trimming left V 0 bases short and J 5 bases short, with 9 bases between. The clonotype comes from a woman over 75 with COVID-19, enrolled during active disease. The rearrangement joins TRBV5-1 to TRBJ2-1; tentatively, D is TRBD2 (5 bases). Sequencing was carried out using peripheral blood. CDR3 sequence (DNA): TGCGCCAGCAGCTTGGAACTAGGAAACAATGAGCAGTTCTTC. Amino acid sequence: CASSLELGNNEQFF.